One and the same sample provided the 4 T cell receptor beta chains below, sequenced in a study of blood T cell repertoires in COVID-19. Measured with immunoSEQ multiplex PCR; TCRdb has only the in-frame clones, and not every one. Among over 150,000 clones, 70% to 85% were seen once, and the ten largest hold 29%. The source material was peripheral blood. The receptors here all came from a woman aged 55-70 years with acute or convalescent COVID-19.

V gene TRBV28 combines with J gene TRBJ1-2; the D gene is possibly TRBD1 (5 bases). The germline V and J ends were trimmed by 1 base and 4 bases, with 13 bases remaining between them. The CDR3 is 15 amino acids. The germline V gene has CDR1 MDHEN and CDR2 SYDVKM. CDR3 coding DNA: TGTGCCAGCAGTTTATTTCCCTTGACAGCCTATGGCTACACCTTC. Translating it yields CASSLFPLTAYGYTF.

The genes are TRBV14 and TRBJ1-3, with 7 positions matching TRBD1. V dropped 4 bases and J dropped 1; count of bases not matched to a gene: 1. This CDR3 has 14 amino acids. The germline CDR1 and CDR2 sequences are SGHDN and FVKESK. CDR3 loop: CASSRTGSGNTIYF. In DNA, the CDR3 is TGTGCCAGCAGCCGGACAGGTTCTGGAAACACCATATATTTT. The full variable domain, its missing parts supplied by reference TRBV14 and TRBJ1-3, is EAGVTQFPSHSVIEKGQTVTLRCDPISGHDNLYWYRRVMGKEIKFLLHFVKESKQDESGMPNNRFLAERTGGTYSTLKVQPAELEDSGVYFCASSRTGSGNTIYFGEGSWLTVV.

Worth noting for this clone: The same CDR3 arises from other DNA sequences in this sample as well. The J gene is TRBJ1-5, the V gene TRBV30, with D possibly TRBD1 on 5 matching bases. The CDR3 is made up of 13 amino acids. Trimming removed 1 base at V and 4 bases at J, with 8 bases between. Germline V gene lookup returns CDR1 GTSNPN and CDR2 SVGIG (reference sequence). CDR3 sequence: CAWSAGGNQPQHF. The CDR3 DNA is TGTGCCTGGAGTGCGGGGGGAAATCAGCCCCAGCATTTT. The complete variable domain, with remaining parts taken from reference TRBV30 and TRBJ1-5, reads SQTIHQWPATLVQPVGSPLSLECTVEGTSNPNLYWYRQAAGRGLQLLFYSVGIGQISSEVPQNLSASRPQDRQFILSSKKLLLSDSGFYLCAWSAGGNQPQHFGDGTRLSIL.

The chain employs TRBV11-2 and TRBJ1-3, with D maybe TRBD1 (6 bases). The CDR3 runs to 16 residues. Germline CDR1 SGHAT, CDR2 FQNNGV. The V end was cut by 6 bases, the J end by 0 bases, with 15 bases between. CDR3 region: CASRLRQDLSGNTIYF. The CDR3 DNA reads TGTGCCAGCAGACTCAGACAGGATCTCTCTGGAAACACCATATATTTT.